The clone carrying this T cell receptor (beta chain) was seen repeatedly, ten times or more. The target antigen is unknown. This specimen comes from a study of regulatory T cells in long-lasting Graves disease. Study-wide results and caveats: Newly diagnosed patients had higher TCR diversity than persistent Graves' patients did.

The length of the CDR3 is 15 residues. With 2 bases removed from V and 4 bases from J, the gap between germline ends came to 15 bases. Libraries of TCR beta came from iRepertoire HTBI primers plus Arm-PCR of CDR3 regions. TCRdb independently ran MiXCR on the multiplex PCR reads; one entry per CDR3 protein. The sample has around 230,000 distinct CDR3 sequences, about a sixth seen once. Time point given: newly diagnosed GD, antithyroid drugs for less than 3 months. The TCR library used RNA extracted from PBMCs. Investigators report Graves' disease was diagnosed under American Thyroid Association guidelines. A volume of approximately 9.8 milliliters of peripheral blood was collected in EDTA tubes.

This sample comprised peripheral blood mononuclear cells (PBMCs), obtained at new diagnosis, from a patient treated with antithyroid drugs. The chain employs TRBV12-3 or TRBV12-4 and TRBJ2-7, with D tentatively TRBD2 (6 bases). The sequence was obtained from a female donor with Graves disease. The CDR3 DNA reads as TGTGCCAGCAGTTTAAGGGACTCCCCTTCATACGAGCAGTACTTC. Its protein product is CASSLRDSPSYEQYF.